This T cell receptor beta chain appears in the sequencing data of a study of CD8+CD57+ T cells in acquired aplastic anemia. Study in general: Sorted CD4+ and CD8+ cell DNA averaged 3.2 ug. Findings and caveats of the study: Researchers report that around 30 CD8+ CDR3 sequences appeared in both patients and controls.

Patients chosen for sequencing had shown CD8+CD57+ cell expansion by flow cytometry. Every patient was diagnosed with severe acquired aplastic anemia. Patients had received no therapy at the time of blood sampling. With respect to this clonotype: The antigen is unknown.

Profiling that covered TCR beta VDJ and CDR3 relied on genomic DNA as its template. Each CDR3 protein gets one entry after TCRdb re-called the reads with MiXCR. This sample has about 150,000 distinct CDR3 sequences; 45% to 50% occur once, and the top ten carry more than 30%. This clonotype originated in a human donor with aplastic anemia. The sequencing sample was made of sorted CD4+, CD8+, or CD8+CD57+ T cells (not recorded which) from PBMCs.

The CDR3 region is CATSDSGVDTQYF. The CDR3 DNA reads TGTGCCACCAGTGATTCCGGGGTAGATACGCAGTATTTT. V gene TRBV24-1 combines with J gene TRBJ2-3; a possible D gene is TRBD2 (5 bases). Trimming took 2 bases from V and 5 from J, leaving 7 bases between them. Looked up from germline, CDR1 is KGHDR and CDR2 is SFDVKD. This CDR3 spans 13 amino acids.